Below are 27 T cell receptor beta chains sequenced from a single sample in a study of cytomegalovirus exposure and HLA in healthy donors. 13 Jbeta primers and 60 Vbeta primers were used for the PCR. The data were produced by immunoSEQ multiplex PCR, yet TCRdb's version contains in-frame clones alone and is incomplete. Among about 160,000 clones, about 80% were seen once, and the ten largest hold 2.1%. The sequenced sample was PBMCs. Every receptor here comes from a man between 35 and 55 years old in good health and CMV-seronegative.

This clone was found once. Here the CDR3 DNA reads TGTGCCAGCAGTGAAAGCGGGACAGGGTATAATGAGCAGTTCTTC. It encodes CASSESGTGYNEQFF. V and J are TRBV6-1 and TRBJ2-1; 9 nucleotides match TRBD1. Trimming removed 2 bases from V and 7 bases from J; junction bases left unmatched: 6. The CDR3 runs to 15 residues. CDR1 and CDR2 from the germline V gene are MNHNS and SASEGT.

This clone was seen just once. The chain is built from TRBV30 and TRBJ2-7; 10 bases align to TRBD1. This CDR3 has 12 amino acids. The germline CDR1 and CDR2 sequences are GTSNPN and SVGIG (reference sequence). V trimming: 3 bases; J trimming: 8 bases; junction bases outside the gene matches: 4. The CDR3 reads CAWSGTGEKQYF. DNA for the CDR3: TGTGCCTGGAGCGGGACAGGGGAGAAGCAGTACTTC.

CDR3 amino acids: CASSFGGAGNTEAFF. In DNA form, the CDR3 reads TGTGCCAGCAGCTTTGGTGGGGCAGGGAACACTGAAGCTTTCTTT. The rearrangement uses TRBV11-1 and TRBJ1-1, with TRBD1 as a possible D gene (5 bases). Trimming took off 3 bases at V and 1 base at J, with 12 bases between the two ends. CDR3 length equals 15 residues. Germline-derived CDR1 and CDR2 are SGHAT and FQDESV (reference sequence). Drawing the rest from reference TRBV11-1 and TRBJ1-1, the complete variable domain is EAEVAQSPRYKITEKSQAVAFWCDPISGHATLYWYRQILGQGPELLVQFQDESVVDDSQLPKDRFSAERLKGVDSTLKIQPAELGDSAMYLCASSFGGAGNTEAFFGQGTRLTVV.

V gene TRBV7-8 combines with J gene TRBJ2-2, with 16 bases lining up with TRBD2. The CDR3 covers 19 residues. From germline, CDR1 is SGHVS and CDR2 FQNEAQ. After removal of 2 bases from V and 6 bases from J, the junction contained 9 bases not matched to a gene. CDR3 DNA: TGTGCCAGCAGCTTAACCCCGGGACTAGCGGGAGGGCTCGCCGGGGAGCTGTTTTTT. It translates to CASSLTPGLAGGLAGELFF.

CDR3 loop: CASVQGQGYEQYF. CDR3 sequence (DNA): TGTGCCAGCGTTCAGGGACAGGGCTACGAGCAGTACTTC. The chain uses TRBV28 and TRBJ2-7; TRBD1 aligns across 9 bases. Germline-derived CDR1 and CDR2 are MDHEN and SYDVKM. This CDR3 has 13 residues. V lost 8 bases to trimming and J lost 3 bases; unmatched junction nucleotides: 5.

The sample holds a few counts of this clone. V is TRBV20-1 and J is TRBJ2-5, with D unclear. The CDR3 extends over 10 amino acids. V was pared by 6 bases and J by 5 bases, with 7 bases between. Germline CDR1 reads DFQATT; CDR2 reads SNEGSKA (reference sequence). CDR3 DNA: TGCAGTGCCGTCACTGAGACCCAGTACTTC. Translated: CSAVTETQYF.

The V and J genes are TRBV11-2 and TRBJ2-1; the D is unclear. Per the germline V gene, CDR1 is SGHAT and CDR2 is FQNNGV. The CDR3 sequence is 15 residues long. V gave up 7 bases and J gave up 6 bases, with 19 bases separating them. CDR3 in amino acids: CASTLVATWSNEQFF. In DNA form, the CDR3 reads TGTGCCAGCACTCTCGTGGCGACGTGGAGCAATGAGCAGTTCTTC. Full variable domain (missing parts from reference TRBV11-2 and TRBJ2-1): EAGVAQSPRYKIIEKRQSVAFWCNPISGHATLYWYQQILGQGPKLLIQFQNNGVVDDSQLPKDRFSAERLKGVDSTLKIQPAKLEDSAVYLCASTLVATWSNEQFFGPGTRLTVL.

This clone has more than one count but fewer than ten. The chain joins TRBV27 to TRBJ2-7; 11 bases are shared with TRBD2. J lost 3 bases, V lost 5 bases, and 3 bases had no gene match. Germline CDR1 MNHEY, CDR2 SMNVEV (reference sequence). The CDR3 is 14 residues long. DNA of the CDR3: TGTGCCAGCAGTCCAGGGACTAGCGGCTACGAGCAGTACTTC. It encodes CASSPGTSGYEQYF.

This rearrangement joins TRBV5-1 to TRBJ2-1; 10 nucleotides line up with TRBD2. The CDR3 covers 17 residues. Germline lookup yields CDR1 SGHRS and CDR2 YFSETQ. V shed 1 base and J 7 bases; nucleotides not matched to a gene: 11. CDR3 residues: CASSLSGSSGRRNEQFF. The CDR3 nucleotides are TGCGCCAGCAGCTTGAGTGGGTCTAGCGGGAGAAGAAATGAGCAGTTCTTC.

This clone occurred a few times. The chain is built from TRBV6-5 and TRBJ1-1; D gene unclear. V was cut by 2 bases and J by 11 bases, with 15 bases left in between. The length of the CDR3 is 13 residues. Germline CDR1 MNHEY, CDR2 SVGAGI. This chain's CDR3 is CASSYDGLLEAFF. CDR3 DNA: TGTGCCAGCAGTTACGACGGACTTCTTGAGGCTTTCTTT.

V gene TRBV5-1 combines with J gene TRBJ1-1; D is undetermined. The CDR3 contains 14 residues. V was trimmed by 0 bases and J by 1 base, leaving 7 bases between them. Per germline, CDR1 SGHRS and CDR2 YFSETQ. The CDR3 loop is CASSLAPGNTEAFF. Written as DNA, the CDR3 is TGCGCCAGCAGCTTGGCTCCCGGGAACACTGAAGCTTTCTTT.

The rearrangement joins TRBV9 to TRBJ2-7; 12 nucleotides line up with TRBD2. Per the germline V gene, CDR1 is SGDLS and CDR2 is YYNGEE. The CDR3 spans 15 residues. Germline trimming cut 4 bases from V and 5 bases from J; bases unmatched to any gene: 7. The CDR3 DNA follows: TGTGCCAGCAGCCCCCGACTAGCGGGAGCCCACGAGCAGTACTTC. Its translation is CASSPRLAGAHEQYF. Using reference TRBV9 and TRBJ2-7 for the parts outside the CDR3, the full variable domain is DSGVTQTPKHLITATGQRVTLRCSPRSGDLSVYWYQQSLDQGLQFLIQYYNGEERAKGNILERFSAQQFPDLHSELNLSSLELGDSALYFCASSPRLAGAHEQYFGPGTRLTVT.

CDR3 DNA: TGTGCCAGCAGCCAGGCTAGCGGGAGGGATATATCCGGGGAGCTGTTTTTT. This gives the protein CASSQASGRDISGELFF. The chain employs TRBV4-2 and TRBJ2-2, with 12 bases identical to TRBD2. The CDR3 is made up of 17 amino acids. V gave up 3 bases and J gave up 6 bases; unmatched junction bases: 8. In germline, CDR1 is LGHNA, CDR2 YNFKEQ.

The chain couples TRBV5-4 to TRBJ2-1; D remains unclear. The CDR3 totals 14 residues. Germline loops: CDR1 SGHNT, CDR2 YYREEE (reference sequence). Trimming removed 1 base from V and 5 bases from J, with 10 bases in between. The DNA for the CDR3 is TGTGCCAGCAGCTTGAAAACTACCCACAATGAGCAGTTCTTC. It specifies CASSLKTTHNEQFF. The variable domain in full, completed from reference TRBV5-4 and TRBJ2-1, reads ETGVTQSPTHLIKTRGQQVTLRCSSQSGHNTVSWYQQALGQGPQFIFQYYREEENGRGNFPPRFSGLQFPNYSSELNVNALELDDSALYLCASSLKTTHNEQFFGPGTRLTVL.

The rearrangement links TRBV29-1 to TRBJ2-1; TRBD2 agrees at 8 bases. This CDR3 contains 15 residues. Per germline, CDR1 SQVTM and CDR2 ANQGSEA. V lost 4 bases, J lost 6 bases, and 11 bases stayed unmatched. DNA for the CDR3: TGCAGCGTTGTAGTCCGAGCGGGAGTAGGCAATGAGCAGTTCTTC. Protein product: CSVVVRAGVGNEQFF.

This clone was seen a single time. The CDR3 coding sequence is TGTGCCAGCAGCTTCCGGACCCGGGACAGTAACTACGAGCAGTACTTC. It encodes CASSFRTRDSNYEQYF. This chain joins TRBV5-4 and TRBJ2-7, with 7 bases lining up with TRBD1. The CDR3 loop spans 16 amino acids. J was trimmed by 3 bases and V by 2 bases; bases with no gene match: 11. Germline CDR1 SGHNT, CDR2 YYREEE (reference sequence).

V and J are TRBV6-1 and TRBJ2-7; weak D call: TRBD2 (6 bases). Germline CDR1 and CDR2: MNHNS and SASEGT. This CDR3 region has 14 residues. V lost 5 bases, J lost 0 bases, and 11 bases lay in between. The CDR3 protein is CASSRERTSYEQYF. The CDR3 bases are TGTGCCAGCAGTCGGGAGCGGACCTCCTACGAGCAGTACTTC.

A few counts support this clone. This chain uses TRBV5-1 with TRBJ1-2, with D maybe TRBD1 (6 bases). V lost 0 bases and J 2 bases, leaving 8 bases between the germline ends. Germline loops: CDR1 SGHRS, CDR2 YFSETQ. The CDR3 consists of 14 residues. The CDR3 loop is CASSLEGTNYGYTF. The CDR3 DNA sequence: TGCGCCAGCAGCTTGGAGGGGACAAACTATGGCTACACCTTC.

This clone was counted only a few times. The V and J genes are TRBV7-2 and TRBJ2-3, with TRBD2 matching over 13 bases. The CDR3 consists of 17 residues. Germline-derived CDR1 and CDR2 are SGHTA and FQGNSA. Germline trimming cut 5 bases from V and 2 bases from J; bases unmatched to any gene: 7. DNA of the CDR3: TGTGCCAGCAGCACGGGACTAGCGGGAATTTTCACAGATACGCAGTATTTT. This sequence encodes CASSTGLAGIFTDTQYF.

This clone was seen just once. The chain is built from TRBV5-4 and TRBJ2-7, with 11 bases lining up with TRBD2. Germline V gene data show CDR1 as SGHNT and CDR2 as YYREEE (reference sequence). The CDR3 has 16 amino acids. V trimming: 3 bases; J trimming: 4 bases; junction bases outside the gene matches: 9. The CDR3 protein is CASSSKTSGTGYEQYF. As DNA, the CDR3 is TGTGCCAGCAGCTCGAAGACTAGCGGGACTGGGTACGAGCAGTACTTC. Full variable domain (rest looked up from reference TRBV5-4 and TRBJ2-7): ETGVTQSPTHLIKTRGQQVTLRCSSQSGHNTVSWYQQALGQGPQFIFQYYREEENGRGNFPPRFSGLQFPNYSSELNVNALELDDSALYLCASSSKTSGTGYEQYFGPGTRLTVT.

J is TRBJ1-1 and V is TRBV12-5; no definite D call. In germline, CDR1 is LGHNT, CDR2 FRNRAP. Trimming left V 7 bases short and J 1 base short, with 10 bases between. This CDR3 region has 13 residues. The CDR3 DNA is TGTGCTAGTGCCAGACACGAGAACACTGAAGCTTTCTTT. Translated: CASARHENTEAFF.

CDR3 sequence: CASRWTGTSNEKLFF. The CDR3 DNA reads TGTGCCAGCCGATGGACAGGAACAAGTAATGAAAAACTGTTTTTT. The rearrangement uses TRBV27 and TRBJ1-4; 7 bases are a match to TRBD1. Germline trimming cut 8 bases from V and 4 bases from J; bases unmatched to any gene: 10. The length of the CDR3 is 15 residues. CDR1 is MNHEY, CDR2 SMNVEV, per germline (reference sequence).

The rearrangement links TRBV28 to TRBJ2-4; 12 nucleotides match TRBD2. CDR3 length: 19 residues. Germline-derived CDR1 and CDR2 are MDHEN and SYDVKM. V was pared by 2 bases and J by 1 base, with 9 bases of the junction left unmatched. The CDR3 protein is CASSLRPGTSGLAKNIQYF. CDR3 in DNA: TGTGCCAGCAGTTTACGTCCCGGGACTAGCGGGCTGGCCAAAAACATTCAGTACTTC.

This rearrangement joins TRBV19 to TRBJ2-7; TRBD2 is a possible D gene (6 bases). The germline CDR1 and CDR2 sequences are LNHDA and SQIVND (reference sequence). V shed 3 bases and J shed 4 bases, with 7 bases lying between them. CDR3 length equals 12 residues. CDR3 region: CASSMGGYEQYF. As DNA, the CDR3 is TGTGCCAGTAGTATGGGGGGTTACGAGCAGTACTTC. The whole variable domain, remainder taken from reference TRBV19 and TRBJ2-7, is DGGITQSPKYLFRKEGQNVTLSCEQNLNHDAMYWYRQDPGQGLRLIYYSQIVNDFQKGDIAEGYSVSREKKESFPLTVTSAQKNPTAFYLCASSMGGYEQYFGPGTRLTVT.

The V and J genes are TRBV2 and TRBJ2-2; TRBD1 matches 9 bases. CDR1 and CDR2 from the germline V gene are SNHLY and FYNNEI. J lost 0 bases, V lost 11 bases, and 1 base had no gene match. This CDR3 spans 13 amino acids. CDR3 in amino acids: CAGDRANTGELFF. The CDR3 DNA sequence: TGTGCCGGGGACAGGGCGAACACCGGGGAGCTGTTTTTT.

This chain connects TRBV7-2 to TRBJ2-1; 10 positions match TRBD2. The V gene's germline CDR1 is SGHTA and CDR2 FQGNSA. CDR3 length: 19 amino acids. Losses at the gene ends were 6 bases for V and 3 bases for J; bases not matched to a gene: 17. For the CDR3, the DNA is TGTGCCAGCAGGCCTACCGGGACTAGCGCTTTAACTGACTACAATGAGCAGTTCTTC. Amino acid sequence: CASRPTGTSALTDYNEQFF.

The CDR3 region has the DNA TGTGCCGGAAGGAATGCGGGAGGGTTGGGAGATACGCAGTATTTT. Its protein product is CAGRNAGGLGDTQYF. The chain recombines TRBV6-6 with TRBJ2-3; 9 nucleotides agree with TRBD2. Germline V gene data show CDR1 as MNHNY and CDR2 as SVGAGI (reference sequence). V was pared by 11 bases and J by 5 bases, with 14 bases of the junction left unmatched. CDR3 length: 15 amino acids.